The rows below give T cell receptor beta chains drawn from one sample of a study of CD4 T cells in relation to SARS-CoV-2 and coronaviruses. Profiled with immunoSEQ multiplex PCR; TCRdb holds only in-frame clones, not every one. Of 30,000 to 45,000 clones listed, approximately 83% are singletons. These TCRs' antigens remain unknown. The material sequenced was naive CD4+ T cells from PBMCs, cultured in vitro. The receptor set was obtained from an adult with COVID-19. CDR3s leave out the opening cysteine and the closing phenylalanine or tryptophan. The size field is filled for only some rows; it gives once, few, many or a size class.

CDR3aa: ASSTSTSAFLEQY
len: 13
j_gene: TRBJ2-7
v_gene: TRBV7-9
abundance: few

CDR3aa: ASSVAPDPRTYEQY
len: 14
j_gene: TRBJ2-7
v_gene: TRBV9
abundance: -

CDR3aa: ATRTSGTNEQF
len: 11
j_gene: TRBJ2-1
v_gene: TRBV15
abundance: -

CDR3aa: ASSPDLGRPKETQY
len: 14
j_gene: TRBJ2-5
v_gene: TRBV5-4
abundance: once

CDR3aa: ASSYRPAENTGELF
len: 14
j_gene: TRBJ2-2
v_gene: TRBV6-6
abundance: -

CDR3aa: ASSLGTLAGVLSTDTQY
len: 17
j_gene: TRBJ2-3
v_gene: TRBV11-2
abundance: -

CDR3aa: ARSRDRAVTNSYEQY
len: 15
j_gene: TRBJ2-7
v_gene: TRBV10-1
abundance: -

CDR3aa: ASSVTGDEQF
len: 10
j_gene: TRBJ2-1
v_gene: TRBV9
abundance: -

CDR3aa: ASSRDRGAEQY
len: 11
j_gene: TRBJ2-7
v_gene: TRBV18
abundance: -

CDR3aa: ASSQEAPPTGELF
len: 13
j_gene: TRBJ2-2
v_gene: TRBV4-1
abundance: -

CDR3aa: SASLREWGTGELF
len: 13
j_gene: TRBJ2-2
v_gene: TRBV20-1
abundance: once

CDR3aa: ASSVAGGPGTQY
len: 12
j_gene: TRBJ2-3
v_gene: TRBV9
abundance: -

CDR3aa: ASSQVADNEQF
len: 11
j_gene: TRBJ2-1
v_gene: TRBV4-2
abundance: few

CDR3aa: ASRRLGGRAVETQY
len: 14
j_gene: TRBJ2-5
v_gene: TRBV28
abundance: -

CDR3aa: ASSEGGRDQPQH
len: 12
j_gene: TRBJ1-5
v_gene: TRBV18
abundance: -

CDR3aa: ASSPPGNEKLF
len: 11
j_gene: TRBJ1-4
v_gene: TRBV28
abundance: -

CDR3aa: ASESTGGDSVRAAYEQY
len: 17
j_gene: TRBJ2-7
v_gene: TRBV2
abundance: -

CDR3aa: ASSLVYFQSTDTQY
len: 14
j_gene: TRBJ2-3
v_gene: TRBV5-1
abundance: -

CDR3aa: ASSPTRDNSGNTIY
len: 14
j_gene: TRBJ1-3
v_gene: TRBV18
abundance: -

CDR3aa: ASSGTVVAYEQY
len: 12
j_gene: TRBJ2-7
v_gene: TRBV5-6
abundance: -

CDR3aa: ASSRLTEYQETQY
len: 13
j_gene: TRBJ2-5
v_gene: TRBV7-9
abundance: -

CDR3aa: ASSERTGGADTQY
len: 13
j_gene: TRBJ2-3
v_gene: TRBV6-1
abundance: -

CDR3aa: ASSVLAGSYNEQF
len: 13
j_gene: TRBJ2-1
v_gene: TRBV14
abundance: -

CDR3aa: ASSRGQNTDTQY
len: 12
j_gene: TRBJ2-3
v_gene: TRBV6-2/TRBV6-3
abundance: -

CDR3aa: ASSRQLDYGYT
len: 11
j_gene: TRBJ1-2
v_gene: TRBV6-6
abundance: -

CDR3aa: ASTSIGLNYEQY
len: 12
j_gene: TRBJ2-7
v_gene: TRBV2
abundance: -

CDR3aa: ASSQRVTRTQY
len: 11
j_gene: TRBJ2-3
v_gene: TRBV3-1/TRBV3-2
abundance: once

CDR3aa: ASSRTGSTDTQY
len: 12
j_gene: TRBJ2-3
v_gene: TRBV19
abundance: -

CDR3aa: ASSLAGTASSYEQY
len: 14
j_gene: TRBJ2-7
v_gene: TRBV5-1
abundance: -

CDR3aa: ATSSSPGTGWETQY
len: 14
j_gene: TRBJ2-5
v_gene: TRBV15
abundance: -

CDR3aa: ASSQQGAFGETQY
len: 13
j_gene: TRBJ2-5
v_gene: TRBV6-6
abundance: -

CDR3aa: ASSYFRESNQPQH
len: 13
j_gene: TRBJ1-5
v_gene: TRBV6-5
abundance: -

CDR3aa: ASSIKAGGGTEAF
len: 13
j_gene: TRBJ1-1
v_gene: TRBV19
abundance: -

CDR3aa: ARGTSERTYEQY
len: 12
j_gene: TRBJ2-7
v_gene: TRBV5-1
abundance: -

CDR3aa: ASSQDDPRGVPYNEQF
len: 16
j_gene: TRBJ2-1
v_gene: TRBV3-1/TRBV3-2
abundance: -

CDR3aa: ASRTENTGELF
len: 11
j_gene: TRBJ2-2
v_gene: TRBV2
abundance: -

CDR3aa: ASRPANTRYGYT
len: 12
j_gene: TRBJ1-2
v_gene: TRBV6-5
abundance: -

CDR3aa: ASSYADKNTEAF
len: 12
j_gene: TRBJ1-1
v_gene: TRBV6-5
abundance: -

CDR3aa: ASKTPTGLTRNTEAF
len: 15
j_gene: TRBJ1-1
v_gene: TRBV19
abundance: -

CDR3aa: ASSGGDSYEQY
len: 11
j_gene: TRBJ2-7
v_gene: TRBV9
abundance: -

CDR3aa: ASSLGGGDVNEQF
len: 13
j_gene: TRBJ2-1
v_gene: TRBV11-2
abundance: -

CDR3aa: ASSPRTSGVTFPEQF
len: 15
j_gene: TRBJ2-1
v_gene: TRBV9
abundance: -

CDR3aa: ASSLGQGGPRELF
len: 13
j_gene: TRBJ2-2
v_gene: TRBV5-1
abundance: -

CDR3aa: ASSKGEPYNEQF
len: 12
j_gene: TRBJ2-1
v_gene: TRBV19
abundance: -